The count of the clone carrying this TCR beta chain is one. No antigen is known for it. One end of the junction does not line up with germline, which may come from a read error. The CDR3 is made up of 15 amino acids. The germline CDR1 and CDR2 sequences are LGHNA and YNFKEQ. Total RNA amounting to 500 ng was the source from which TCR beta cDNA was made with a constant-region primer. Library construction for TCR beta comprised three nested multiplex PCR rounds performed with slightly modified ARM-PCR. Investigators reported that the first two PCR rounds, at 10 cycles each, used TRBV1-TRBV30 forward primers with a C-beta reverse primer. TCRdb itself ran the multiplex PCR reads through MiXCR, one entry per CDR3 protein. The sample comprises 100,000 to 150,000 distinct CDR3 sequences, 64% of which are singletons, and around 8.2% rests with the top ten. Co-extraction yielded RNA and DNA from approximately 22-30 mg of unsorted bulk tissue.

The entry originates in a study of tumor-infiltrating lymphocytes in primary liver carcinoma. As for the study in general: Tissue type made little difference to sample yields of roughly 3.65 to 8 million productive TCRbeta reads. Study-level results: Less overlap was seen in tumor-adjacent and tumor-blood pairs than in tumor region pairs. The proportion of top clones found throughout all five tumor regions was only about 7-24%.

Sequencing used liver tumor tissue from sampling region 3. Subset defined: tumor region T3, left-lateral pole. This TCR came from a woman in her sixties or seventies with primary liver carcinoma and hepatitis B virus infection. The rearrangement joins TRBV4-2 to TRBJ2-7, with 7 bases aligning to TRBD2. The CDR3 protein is CASSHGTNEPNEQCF. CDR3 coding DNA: TGTGCCAGCAGCCATGGGACTAACGAGCCTAACGAGCAGTGCTTC.